Below are 5 T cell receptor beta chains sequenced from a single sample in a study of blood T cell repertoires in COVID-19. Profiled with immunoSEQ multiplex PCR; TCRdb holds only in-frame clones, not every one. The table lists over 130,000 clones, more than 80% of them singletons, with 1.5% to 2% in the top ten. The sequenced material came from PBMCs or T cells enriched from blood (not recorded which). The receptors were sampled from a young woman who had been exposed to COVID-19.

V and J are TRBV7-9 and TRBJ1-2; a weak D match, TRBD1 (5 bases). This CDR3 has 15 residues. Per germline, CDR1 SEHNR and CDR2 FQNEAQ (reference sequence). V lost 2 bases and J lost 1, with 11 bases in between. The CDR3 coding sequence is TGTGCCAGCAGCTTAAAGGGGCAGGGTAACTATGGCTACACCTTC. It yields the protein CASSLKGQGNYGYTF.

The chain couples TRBV6-5 to TRBJ1-2; tentatively, D is TRBD1 (5 bases). Germline V lookup: CDR1 MNHEY, CDR2 SVGAGI. Trimming left V 7 bases short and J 4 bases short, with 16 bases between. The CDR3 has 14 amino acids. Written as DNA, the CDR3 is TGTGCCAGCATCCCCGGGGGAACAGGCTATGGCTACACCTTC. Its translation is CASIPGGTGYGYTF.

The sample holds one count of this clone. V is TRBV28 and J is TRBJ1-2; no clear D. Trimming took off 6 bases at V and 7 bases at J, with 18 bases between the two ends. CDR1 is MDHEN, CDR2 SYDVKM, per germline. This CDR3 has 14 amino acids. The CDR3 DNA sequence: TGTGCCAGCAGAACCATGGCGAGGGAGTCTGGCTACACCTTC. This gives the protein CASRTMARESGYTF.

The V call is TRBV5-4, the J call TRBJ1-6; D unresolved. Germline CDR1 and CDR2: SGHNT and YYREEE (reference sequence). Deletions cut 0 bases from V and 0 bases from J, with 7 bases between. The CDR3 is 16 residues long. CDR3 nucleotide sequence: TGTGCCAGCAGCTTGGTTACAGCCTCCTATAATTCACCCCTCCACTTT. As protein: CASSLVTASYNSPLHF. The whole variable domain, remainder taken from reference TRBV5-4 and TRBJ1-6, is ETGVTQSPTHLIKTRGQQVTLRCSSQSGHNTVSWYQQALGQGPQFIFQYYREEENGRGNFPPRFSGLQFPNYSSELNVNALELDDSALYLCASSLVTASYNSPLHFGNGTRLTVT.

V gene TRBV5-1 combines with J gene TRBJ2-7; 7 bases map to TRBD2. Losses at the gene ends were 3 bases for V and 3 bases for J; bases not matched to a gene: 3. This CDR3 is 13 amino acids long. In germline, CDR1 is SGHRS, CDR2 YFSETQ. This CDR3 is CASSSGTIYEQYF. CDR3 nucleotides: TGCGCCAGCAGCTCCGGGACTATCTACGAGCAGTACTTC.